A selection of T cell receptor beta chains follows, all from one sample in a study of shared clonotypes between healthy human individuals. Some clones are missing from TCRdb's copy, which holds only in-frame ones; the method was immunoSEQ multiplex PCR. The sample shows some 2 million clones, just under 95% of them seen only once. Specimen: naive CD8+ T cells sorted from blood. These receptors came from a man between 18 and 29 years old in good health. The conserved cysteine and the conserved F or W are not part of the CDR3 here. The order of the fields is J gene, V gene, CDR3 protein.

TRBJ1-4	TRBV5-8	ASSPGTVTNEKLF
TRBJ1-2	TRBV7-9	ASSLATVQAGDGYT
TRBJ1-5	TRBV6-6	ASTLGDTYSNQPQH
TRBJ2-1	TRBV7-9	ASSAPTGGSYNEQF
TRBJ2-2	TRBV13	ASSARLAGSYTGELF
TRBJ2-2	TRBV28	ASSRIGGELF
TRBJ2-5	TRBV5-6	ASSLATGAETQY
TRBJ1-1	TRBV9	ASSPRTGTEAF
TRBJ1-1	TRBV9	ASSVEGRMNTEAF
TRBJ2-7	TRBV30	AWSRQGQGSYEQY
TRBJ2-7	TRBV5-6	ASSAGTPGYEQY
TRBJ2-7	TRBV5-1	ASSATGQGPEQY
TRBJ2-7	TRBV4-1	ASSQALGLEIRYEQY
TRBJ2-7	TRBV27	ASSLTGSFDEQY
TRBJ2-3	TRBV10-1	ASSDPGEVGDTQY
TRBJ2-1	TRBV28	ASSTPSESSYNEQF
TRBJ2-7	TRBV29-1	SVEERQGSYEQY
TRBJ2-1	TRBV30	AWSHGGSEQF